This T cell receptor (beta chain) emerged from a study of post-analysis software for immune sequencing data. Findings of the study overall: The five TRBV segments detected at higher frequency in patients than in controls included TRBV5-6, TRBV5-1 and TRBV20-1. Those samples that were prepared in the same batch co-clustered strongly by F measure.

Sequencing libraries made from TCR beta cDNA carried unique molecular identifiers. TCRdb re-derived calls from the PCR reads in MiXCR, one entry per CDR3 protein. The sample has more than 350,000 distinct CDR3 sequences, approximately 37% seen once. This clonotype has a handful of counts. Antigen: not known. In germline, CDR1 is SQVTM, CDR2 ANQGSEA. The CDR3 consists of 13 residues. With 4 bases clipped from V and 2 bases from J, the junction kept 3 bases outside the gene matches. The source of this sequence is a girl aged 2 to 9 with multiple sclerosis. The J gene is TRBJ2-3, the V gene TRBV29-1; 7 nucleotides align to TRBD1. Material for sequencing was blood. CDR3 bases: TGCAGCGTTGGGGGGACAGTCACAGATACGCAGTATTTT. Amino acids: CSVGGTVTDTQYF.